The clone carrying this TCR beta chain showed up just once. No antigen is known for it. The source of the sample is a study of shared clonotypes between healthy human individuals. Overall study context: There were three CD4 naive, three CD4 memory, two CD8 naive and one CD8 memory plates per donor.

Study-wide results and caveats: Around 5% was the fraction of naive CD4 clonotypes found shared across a few donors. Even with large depth, rarefaction showed that sorted-subset sequencing was incomplete. It was the non-shared clonotypes that had lower generation probabilities than clonotypes shared by all four donors.

Assay used: immunoSEQ multiplex PCR; TCRdb lists only in-frame clones, some missing. The table lists 2 million to 2.5 million clones, about 95% of them singletons. Naive CD8 cells were CD45RO-negative, positively selected for CCR7, excluding terminally differentiated effector memory CD45RA+ cells. The source material was naive CD8+ T cells sorted from blood. The TCR comes from a man between 18 and 29 years old in good health.

The DNA for the CDR3 is TGTGCCAGCAGTCAACAGGCAACCTGGAATCAGCCCCAGCATTTT. Amino acids: CASSQQATWNQPQHF. The genes are TRBV7-8 and TRBJ1-5, with TRBD1 as a possible D gene (5 bases). There are 15 residues in the CDR3. Germline-derived CDR1 and CDR2 are SGHVS and FQNEAQ. Trimming left V 6 bases short and J 4 bases short, with 16 bases between.